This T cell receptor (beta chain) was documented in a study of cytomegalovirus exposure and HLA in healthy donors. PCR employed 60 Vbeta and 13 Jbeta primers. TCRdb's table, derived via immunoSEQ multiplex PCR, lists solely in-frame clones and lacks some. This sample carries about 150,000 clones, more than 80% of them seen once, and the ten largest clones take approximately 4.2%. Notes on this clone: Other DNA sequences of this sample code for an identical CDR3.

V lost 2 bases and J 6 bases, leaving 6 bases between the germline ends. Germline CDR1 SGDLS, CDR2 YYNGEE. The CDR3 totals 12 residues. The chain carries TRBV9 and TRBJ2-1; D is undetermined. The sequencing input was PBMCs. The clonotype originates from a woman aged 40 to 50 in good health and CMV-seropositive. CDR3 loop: CASSVPSNEQFF. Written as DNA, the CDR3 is TGTGCCAGCAGCGTCCCTAGCAATGAGCAGTTCTTC.